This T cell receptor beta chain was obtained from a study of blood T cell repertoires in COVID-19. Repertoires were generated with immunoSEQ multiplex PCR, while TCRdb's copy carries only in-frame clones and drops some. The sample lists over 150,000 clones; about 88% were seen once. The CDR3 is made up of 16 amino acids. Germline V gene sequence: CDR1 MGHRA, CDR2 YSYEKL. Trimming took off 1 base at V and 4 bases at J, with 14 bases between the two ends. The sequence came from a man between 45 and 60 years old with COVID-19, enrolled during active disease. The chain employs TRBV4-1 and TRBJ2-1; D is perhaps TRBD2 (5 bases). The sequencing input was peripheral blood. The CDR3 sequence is CASSQGAGALYNEQFF. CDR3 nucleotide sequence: TGCGCCAGCAGCCAAGGGGCGGGCGCTCTATACAATGAGCAGTTCTTC.